This entry is about one T cell receptor (beta chain). Its target is unknown. Isolated RNA was reverse transcribed into cDNA used as the sequencing template. The table came from immunoSEQ multiplex PCR; TCRdb's copy has only in-frame clones and leaves some out. The sample lists 150,000 to 200,000 clones, under 60% occurring once. Trimming removed 3 bases from V and 0 bases from J, with 9 bases in between. Germline values: CDR1 GTSNPN, CDR2 SVGIG (reference sequence). This CDR3 has 13 amino acids. The entry originates in a study of CD8+ T cells in alopecia areata. Study context: A 6-month off-drug phase came after tofacitinib, which had lasted 6 to 18 months. The percentage of affected scalp area served as the score of severity for treated patients.

Findings and caveats of the study: There were many expanded lesional clones persisting in scalp and blood during tofacitinib. In scalp, tofacitinib significantly decreased clonality and expanded CD8+ clones among the top 100.

Stated treatment: oral pan-JAK inhibitor, 5-10 mg twice daily. The TCR was taken from a human donor with alopecia areata. The sample was CD8+ T cells sorted from blood, taken at week 24, from a patient treated with tofacitinib. This chain joins TRBV30 and TRBJ2-7, with D possibly matching TRBD1 (6 bases). CDR3 nucleotide sequence: TGTGCCTGGAGAACAGGGAGCTCCTACGAGCAGTACTTC. It encodes CAWRTGSSYEQYF.